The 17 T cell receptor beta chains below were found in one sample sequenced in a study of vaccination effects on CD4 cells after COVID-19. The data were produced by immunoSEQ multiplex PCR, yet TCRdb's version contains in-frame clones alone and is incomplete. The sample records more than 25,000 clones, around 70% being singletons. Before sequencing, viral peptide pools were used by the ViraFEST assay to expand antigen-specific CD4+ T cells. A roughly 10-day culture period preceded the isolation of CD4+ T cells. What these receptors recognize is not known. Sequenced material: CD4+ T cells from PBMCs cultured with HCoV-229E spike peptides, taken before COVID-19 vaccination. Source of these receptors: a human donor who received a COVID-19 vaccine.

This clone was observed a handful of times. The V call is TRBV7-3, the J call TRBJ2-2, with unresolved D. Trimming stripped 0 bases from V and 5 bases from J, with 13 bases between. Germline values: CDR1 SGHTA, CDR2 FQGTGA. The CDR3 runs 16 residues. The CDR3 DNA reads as TGTGCCAGCAGCTTAACCCCTGTCGCTGGGACCGGGGAGCTGTTTTTT. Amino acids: CASSLTPVAGTGELFF.

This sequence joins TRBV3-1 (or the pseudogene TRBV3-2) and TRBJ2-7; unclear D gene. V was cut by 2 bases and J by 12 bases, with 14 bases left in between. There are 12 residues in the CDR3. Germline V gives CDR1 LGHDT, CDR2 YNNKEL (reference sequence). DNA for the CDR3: TGTGCCAGCAGCCAATCGGCTCCTAGGCTGTACTTC. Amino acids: CASSQSAPRLYF.

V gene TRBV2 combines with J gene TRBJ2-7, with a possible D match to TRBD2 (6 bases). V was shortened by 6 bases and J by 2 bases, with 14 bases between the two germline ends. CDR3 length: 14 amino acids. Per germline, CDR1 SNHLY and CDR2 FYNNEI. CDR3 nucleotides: TGTGCCAGCAGGAGATTAGCGGCTACCTACGAGCAGTACTTC. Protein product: CASRRLAATYEQYF. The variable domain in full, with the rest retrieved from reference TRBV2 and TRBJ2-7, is EPEVTQTPSHQVTQMGQEVILRCVPISNHLYFYWYRQILGQKVEFLVSFYNNEISEKSEIFDDQFSVERPDGSNFTLKIRSTKLEDSAMYFCASRRLAATYEQYFGPGTRLTVT.

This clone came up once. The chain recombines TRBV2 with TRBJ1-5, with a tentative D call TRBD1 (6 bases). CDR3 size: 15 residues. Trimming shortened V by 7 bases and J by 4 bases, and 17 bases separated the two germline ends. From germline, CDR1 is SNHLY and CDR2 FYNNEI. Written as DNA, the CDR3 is TGTGCCAGCAAAAATGACAGGAAAAGTAATCAGCCCCAGCATTTT. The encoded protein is CASKNDRKSNQPQHF.

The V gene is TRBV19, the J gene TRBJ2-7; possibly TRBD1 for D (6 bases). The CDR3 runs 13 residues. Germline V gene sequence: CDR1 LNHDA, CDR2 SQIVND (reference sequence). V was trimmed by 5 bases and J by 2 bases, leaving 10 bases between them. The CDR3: CASSATGPYEQYF. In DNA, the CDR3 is TGTGCCAGTAGTGCCACAGGGCCCTACGAGCAGTACTTC.

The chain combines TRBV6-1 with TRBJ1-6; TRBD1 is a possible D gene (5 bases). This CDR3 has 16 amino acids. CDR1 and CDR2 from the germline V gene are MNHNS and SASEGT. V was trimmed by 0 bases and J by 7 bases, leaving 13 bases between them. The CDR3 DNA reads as TGTGCCAGCAGTGAAGCTGAGGGGCAGAGGAATTCACCCCTCCACTTT. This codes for CASSEAEGQRNSPLHF.

The CDR3 region has the DNA TGTGCCAGCAGTCCGGGACAGGGTAGGTACGAGCAGTACTTC. This codes for CASSPGQGRYEQYF. The rearrangement joins TRBV6-5 to TRBJ2-7, with TRBD1 matching 9 bases. CDR3 length: 14 amino acids. V shed 5 bases, J shed 4 bases, and the junction held 6 bases outside the gene matches. Looked up from germline, CDR1 is MNHEY and CDR2 is SVGAGI.

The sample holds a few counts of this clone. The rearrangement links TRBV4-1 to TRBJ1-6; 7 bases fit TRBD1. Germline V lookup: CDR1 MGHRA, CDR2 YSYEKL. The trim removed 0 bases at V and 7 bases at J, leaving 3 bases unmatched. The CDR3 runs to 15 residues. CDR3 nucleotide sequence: TGCGCCAGCAGCCAAGAAGGGACAGTAAATTCACCCCTCCACTTT. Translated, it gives CASSQEGTVNSPLHF.

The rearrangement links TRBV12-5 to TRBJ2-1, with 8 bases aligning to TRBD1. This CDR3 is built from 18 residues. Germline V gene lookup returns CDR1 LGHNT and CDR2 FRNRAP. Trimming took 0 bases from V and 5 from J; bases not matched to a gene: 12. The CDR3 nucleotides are TGTGCTAGTGGTTTGGTACTTGGGAGACAGGGGTTTCACAATGAGCAGTTCTTC. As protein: CASGLVLGRQGFHNEQFF.

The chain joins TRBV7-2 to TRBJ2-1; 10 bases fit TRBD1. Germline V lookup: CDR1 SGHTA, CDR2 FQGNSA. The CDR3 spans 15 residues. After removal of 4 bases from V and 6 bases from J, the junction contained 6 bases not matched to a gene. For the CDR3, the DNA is TGTGCCAGCAGCTCCGACAGGGGGCGCATCAATGAGCAGTTCTTC. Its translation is CASSSDRGRINEQFF.

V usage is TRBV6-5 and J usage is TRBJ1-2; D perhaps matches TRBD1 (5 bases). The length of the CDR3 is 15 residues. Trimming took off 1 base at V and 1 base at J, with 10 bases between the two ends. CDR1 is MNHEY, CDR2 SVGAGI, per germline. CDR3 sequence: CASSYLGGLNYGYTF. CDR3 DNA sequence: TGTGCCAGCAGTTACTTGGGGGGACTTAACTATGGCTACACCTTC.

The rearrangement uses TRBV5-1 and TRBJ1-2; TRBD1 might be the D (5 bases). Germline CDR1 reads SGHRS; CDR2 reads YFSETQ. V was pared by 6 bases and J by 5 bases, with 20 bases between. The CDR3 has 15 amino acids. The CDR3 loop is CASTPGTSWGYGYTF. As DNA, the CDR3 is TGCGCCAGCACCCCGGGGACCTCCTGGGGATATGGCTACACCTTC. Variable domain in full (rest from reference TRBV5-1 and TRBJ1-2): KAGVTQTPRYLIKTRGQQVTLSCSPISGHRSVSWYQQTPGQGLQFLFEYFSETQRNKGNFPGRFSGRQFSNSRSEMNVSTLELGDSALYLCASTPGTSWGYGYTFGSGTRLTVV.

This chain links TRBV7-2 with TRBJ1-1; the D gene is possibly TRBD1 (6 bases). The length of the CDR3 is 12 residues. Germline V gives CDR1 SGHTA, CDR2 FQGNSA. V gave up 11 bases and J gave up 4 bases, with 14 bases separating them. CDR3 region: CAAFRGPTEAFF. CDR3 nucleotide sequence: TGTGCCGCTTTCAGGGGTCCCACTGAAGCTTTCTTT.

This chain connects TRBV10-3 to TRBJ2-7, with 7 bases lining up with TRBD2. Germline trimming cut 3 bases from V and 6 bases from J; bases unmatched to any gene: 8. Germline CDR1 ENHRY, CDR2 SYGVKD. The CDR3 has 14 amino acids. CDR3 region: CAISDNRASGEQYF. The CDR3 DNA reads TGTGCCATCAGTGATAATAGGGCTAGCGGCGAGCAGTACTTC.

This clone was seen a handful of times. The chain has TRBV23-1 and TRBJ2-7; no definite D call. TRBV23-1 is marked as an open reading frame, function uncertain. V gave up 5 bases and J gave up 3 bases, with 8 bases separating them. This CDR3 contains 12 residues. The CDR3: CASSTPGYEQYF. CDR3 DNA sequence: TGCGCCAGCAGTACCCCGGGCTACGAGCAGTACTTC.

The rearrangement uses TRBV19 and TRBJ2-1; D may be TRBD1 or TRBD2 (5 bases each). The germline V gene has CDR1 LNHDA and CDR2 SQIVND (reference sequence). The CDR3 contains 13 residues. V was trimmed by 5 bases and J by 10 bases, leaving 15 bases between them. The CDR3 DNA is TGTGCCAGTAGTCACCGGGGCCCTAGGGAGCAGTTCTTC. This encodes CASSHRGPREQFF.

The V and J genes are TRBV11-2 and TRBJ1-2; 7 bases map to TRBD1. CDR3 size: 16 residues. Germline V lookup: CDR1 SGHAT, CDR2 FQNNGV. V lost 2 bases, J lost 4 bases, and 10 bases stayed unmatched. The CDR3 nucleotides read TGTGCCAGCAGCTTATTAGACAGGGACTCTACCTATGGCTACACCTTC. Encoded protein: CASSLLDRDSTYGYTF.